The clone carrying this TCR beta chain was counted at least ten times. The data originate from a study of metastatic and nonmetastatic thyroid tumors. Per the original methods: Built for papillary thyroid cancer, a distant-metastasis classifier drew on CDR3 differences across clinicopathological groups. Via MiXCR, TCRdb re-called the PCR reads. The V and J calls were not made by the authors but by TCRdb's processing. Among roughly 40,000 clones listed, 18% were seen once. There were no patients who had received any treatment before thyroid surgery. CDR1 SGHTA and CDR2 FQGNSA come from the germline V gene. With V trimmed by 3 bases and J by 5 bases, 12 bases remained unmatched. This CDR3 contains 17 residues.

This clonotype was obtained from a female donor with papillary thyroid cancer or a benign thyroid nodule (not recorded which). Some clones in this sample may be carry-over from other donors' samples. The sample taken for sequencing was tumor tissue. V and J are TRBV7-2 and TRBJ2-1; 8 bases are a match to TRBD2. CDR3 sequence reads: CASSFGAGRAKDNEQFF. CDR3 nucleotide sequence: TGTGCCAGCAGCTTCGGAGCCGGGAGGGCCAAAGACAATGAGCAGTTCTTC.